This TCR beta chain originates from a study of beta chain features in type 1 diabetes. CDR3 length: 14 amino acids. Germline V gene data show CDR1 as MNHEY and CDR2 as SMNVEV (reference sequence). With 6 bases clipped from V and 8 bases from J, the junction kept 9 bases outside the gene matches. Study conclusions and caveats: Type 1 diabetes patients had moderately but significantly shorter TCRB CDR3s in all four CD4+ subsets.

As for this clone: No antigen is known for it.

Expressed TCRB transcripts were sequenced, since all the RNA that had been isolated was reverse transcribed. Using immunoSEQ multiplex PCR, the repertoire was profiled, and TCRdb retains in-frame clones only, with some absent. The table records a few hundred thousand clones, 10% to 15% of them present only once. Every sorted population was more than 98% pure. The sequence was obtained from a woman under 30 with type 1 diabetes. This sequence joins TRBV27 and TRBJ1-2; 10 bases fit TRBD1. The specimen was naive CD4+ T cells from blood. CDR3: CASRRQGALGGYTF. In nucleotides, the CDR3 is TGTGCCAGCAGGAGACAGGGGGCGCTTGGCGGCTACACCTTC.